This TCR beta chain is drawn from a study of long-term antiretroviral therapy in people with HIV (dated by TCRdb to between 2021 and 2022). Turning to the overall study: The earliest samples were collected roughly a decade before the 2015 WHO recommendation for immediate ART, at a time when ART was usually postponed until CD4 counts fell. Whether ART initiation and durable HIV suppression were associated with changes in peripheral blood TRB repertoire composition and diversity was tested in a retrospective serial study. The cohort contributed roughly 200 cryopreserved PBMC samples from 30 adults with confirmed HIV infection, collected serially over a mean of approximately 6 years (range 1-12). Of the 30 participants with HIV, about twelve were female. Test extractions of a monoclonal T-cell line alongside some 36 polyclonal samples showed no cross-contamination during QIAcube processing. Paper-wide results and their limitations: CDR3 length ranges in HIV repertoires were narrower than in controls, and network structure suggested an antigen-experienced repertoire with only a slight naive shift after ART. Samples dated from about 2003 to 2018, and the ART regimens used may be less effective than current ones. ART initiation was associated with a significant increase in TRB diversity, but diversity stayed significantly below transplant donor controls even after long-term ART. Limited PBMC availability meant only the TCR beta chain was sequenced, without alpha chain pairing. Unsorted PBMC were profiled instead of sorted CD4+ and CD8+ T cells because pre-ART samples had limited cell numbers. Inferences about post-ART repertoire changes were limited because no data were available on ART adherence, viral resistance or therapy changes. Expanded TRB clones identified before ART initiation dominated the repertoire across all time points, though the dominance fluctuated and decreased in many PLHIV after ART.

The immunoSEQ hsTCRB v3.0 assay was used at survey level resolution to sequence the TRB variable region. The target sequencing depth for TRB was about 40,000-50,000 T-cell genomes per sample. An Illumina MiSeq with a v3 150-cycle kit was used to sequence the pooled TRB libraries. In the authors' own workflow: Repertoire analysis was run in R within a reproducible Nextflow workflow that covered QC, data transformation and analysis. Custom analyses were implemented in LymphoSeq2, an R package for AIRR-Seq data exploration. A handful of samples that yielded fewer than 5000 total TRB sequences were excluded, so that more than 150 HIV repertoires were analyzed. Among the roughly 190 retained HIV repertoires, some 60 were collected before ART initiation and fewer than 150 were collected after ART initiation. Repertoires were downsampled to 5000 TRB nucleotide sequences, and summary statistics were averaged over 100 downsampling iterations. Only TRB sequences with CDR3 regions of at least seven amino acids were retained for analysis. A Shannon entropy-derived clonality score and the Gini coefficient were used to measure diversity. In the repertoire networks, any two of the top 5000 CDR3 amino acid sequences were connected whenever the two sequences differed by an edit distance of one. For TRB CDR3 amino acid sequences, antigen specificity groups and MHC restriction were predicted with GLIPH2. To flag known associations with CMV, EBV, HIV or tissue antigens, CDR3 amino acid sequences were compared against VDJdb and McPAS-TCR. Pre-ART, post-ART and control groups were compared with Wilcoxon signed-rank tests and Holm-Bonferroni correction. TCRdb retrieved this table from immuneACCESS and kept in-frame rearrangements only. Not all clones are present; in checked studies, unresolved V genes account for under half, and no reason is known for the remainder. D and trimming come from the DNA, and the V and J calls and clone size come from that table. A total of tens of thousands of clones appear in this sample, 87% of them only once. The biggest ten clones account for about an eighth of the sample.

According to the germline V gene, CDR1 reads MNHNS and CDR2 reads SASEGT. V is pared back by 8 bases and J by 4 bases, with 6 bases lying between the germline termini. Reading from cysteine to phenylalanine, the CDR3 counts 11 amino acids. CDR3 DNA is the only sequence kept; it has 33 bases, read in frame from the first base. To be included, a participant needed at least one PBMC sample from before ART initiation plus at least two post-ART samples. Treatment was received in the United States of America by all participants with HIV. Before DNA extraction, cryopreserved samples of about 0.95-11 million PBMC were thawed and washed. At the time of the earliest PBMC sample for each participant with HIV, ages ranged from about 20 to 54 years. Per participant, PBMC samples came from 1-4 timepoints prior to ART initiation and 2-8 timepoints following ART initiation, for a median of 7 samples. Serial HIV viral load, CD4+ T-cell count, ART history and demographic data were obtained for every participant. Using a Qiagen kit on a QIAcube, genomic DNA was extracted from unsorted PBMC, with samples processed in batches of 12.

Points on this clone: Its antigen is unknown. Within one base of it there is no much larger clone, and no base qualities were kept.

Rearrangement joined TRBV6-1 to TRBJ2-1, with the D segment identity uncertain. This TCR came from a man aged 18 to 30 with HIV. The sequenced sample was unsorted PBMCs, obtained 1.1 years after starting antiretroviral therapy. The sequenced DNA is TGTGCCAGCCTGATTTACAATGAGCAGTTCTTC. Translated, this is CASLIYNEQFF.